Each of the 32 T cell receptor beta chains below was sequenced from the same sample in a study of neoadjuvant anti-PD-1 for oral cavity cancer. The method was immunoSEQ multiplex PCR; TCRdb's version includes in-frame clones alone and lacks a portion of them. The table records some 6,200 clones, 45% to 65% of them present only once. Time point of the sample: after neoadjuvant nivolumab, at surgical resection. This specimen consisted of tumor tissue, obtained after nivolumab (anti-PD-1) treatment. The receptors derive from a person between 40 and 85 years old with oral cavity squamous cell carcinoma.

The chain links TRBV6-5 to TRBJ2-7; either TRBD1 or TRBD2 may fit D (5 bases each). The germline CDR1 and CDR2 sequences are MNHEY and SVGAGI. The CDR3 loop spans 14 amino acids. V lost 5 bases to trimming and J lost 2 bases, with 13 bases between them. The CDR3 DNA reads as TGTGCCAGCAGTGAGGGGCAGAATACCTACGAGCAGTACTTC. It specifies CASSEGQNTYEQYF.

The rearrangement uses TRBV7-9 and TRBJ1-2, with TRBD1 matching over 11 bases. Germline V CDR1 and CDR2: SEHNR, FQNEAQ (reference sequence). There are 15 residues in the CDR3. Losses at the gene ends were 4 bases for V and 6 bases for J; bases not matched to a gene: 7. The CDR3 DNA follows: TGTGCCAGCAGCTCACGGACAGGGGGCAGTGATGGCTACACCTTC. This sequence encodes CASSSRTGGSDGYTF.

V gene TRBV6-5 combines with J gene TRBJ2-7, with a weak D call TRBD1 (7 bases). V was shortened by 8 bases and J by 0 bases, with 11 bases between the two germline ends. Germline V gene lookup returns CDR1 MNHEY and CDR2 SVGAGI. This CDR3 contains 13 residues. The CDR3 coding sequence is TGTGCCAGCGGGAGGACAGGCTCCTACGAGCAGTACTTC. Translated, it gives CASGRTGSYEQYF.

The chain's CDR3 is CASSASGDTQYF. CDR3 in DNA: TGCGCCAGCAGCGCTAGCGGAGATACGCAGTATTTT. The chain combines TRBV5-1 with TRBJ2-3; 7 bases align to TRBD2. Germline CDR1 and CDR2: SGHRS and YFSETQ. This CDR3 contains 12 residues. Trimming removed 4 bases from V and 5 bases from J; junction bases left unmatched: 1.

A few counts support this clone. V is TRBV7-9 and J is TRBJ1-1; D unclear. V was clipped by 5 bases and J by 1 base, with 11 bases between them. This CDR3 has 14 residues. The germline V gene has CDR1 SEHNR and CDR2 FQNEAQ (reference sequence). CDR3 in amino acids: CASSLDMWNTEAFF. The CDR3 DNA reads TGTGCCAGCAGCCTTGACATGTGGAACACTGAAGCTTTCTTT. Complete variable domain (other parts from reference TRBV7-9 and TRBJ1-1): DTGVSQNPRHKITKRGQNVTFRCDPISEHNRLYWYRQTLGQGPEFLTYFQNEAQLEKSRLLSDRFSAERPKGSFSTLEIQRTEQGDSAMYLCASSLDMWNTEAFFGQGTRLTVV.

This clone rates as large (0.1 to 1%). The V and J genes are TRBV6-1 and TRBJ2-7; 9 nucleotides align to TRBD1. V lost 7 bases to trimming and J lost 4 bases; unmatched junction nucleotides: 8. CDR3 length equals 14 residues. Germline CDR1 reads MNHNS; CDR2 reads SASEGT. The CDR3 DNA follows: TGTGCCAGCACCCGACCCGGACAGGGGTACGAGCAGTACTTC. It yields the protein CASTRPGQGYEQYF.

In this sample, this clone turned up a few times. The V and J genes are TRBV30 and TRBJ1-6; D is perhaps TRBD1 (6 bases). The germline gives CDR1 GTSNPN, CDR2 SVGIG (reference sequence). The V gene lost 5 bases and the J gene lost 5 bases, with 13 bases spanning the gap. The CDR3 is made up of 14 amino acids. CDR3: CAWETGFDNSPLHF. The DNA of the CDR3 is TGTGCCTGGGAGACAGGTTTCGATAATTCACCCCTCCACTTT.

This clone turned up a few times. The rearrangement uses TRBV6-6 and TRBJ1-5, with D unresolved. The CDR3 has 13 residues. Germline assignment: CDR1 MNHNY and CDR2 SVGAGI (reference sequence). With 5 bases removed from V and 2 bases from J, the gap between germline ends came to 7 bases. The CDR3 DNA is TGTGCCAGCAGTACCCCCGGCAATCAGCCCCAGCATTTT. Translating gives CASSTPGNQPQHF.

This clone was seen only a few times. The CDR3 bases are TGTGCCAGCAGGGACAGATCCACCGGGGCCAACGTCCTGACTTTC. Translation gives CASRDRSTGANVLTF. The J gene is TRBJ2-6, the V gene TRBV2, with D possibly matching TRBD1 (6 bases). The CDR3 runs to 15 residues. Trimming shortened V by 6 bases and J by 4 bases, and 13 bases separated the two germline ends. CDR1 is SNHLY, CDR2 FYNNEI, per germline.

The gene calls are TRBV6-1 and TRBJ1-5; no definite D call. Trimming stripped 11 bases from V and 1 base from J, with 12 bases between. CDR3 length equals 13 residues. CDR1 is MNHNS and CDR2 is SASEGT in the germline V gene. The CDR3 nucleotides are TGTGCCGCCCGGGGTGGGAGCAATCAGCCCCAGCATTTT. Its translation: CAARGGSNQPQHF.

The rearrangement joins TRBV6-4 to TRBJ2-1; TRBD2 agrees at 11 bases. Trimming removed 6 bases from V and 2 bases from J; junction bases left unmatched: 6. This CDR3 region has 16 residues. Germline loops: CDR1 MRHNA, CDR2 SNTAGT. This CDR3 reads CASSARLAGTYNEQFF. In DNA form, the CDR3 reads TGTGCCAGCAGCGCCCGACTAGCGGGAACCTACAATGAGCAGTTCTTC.

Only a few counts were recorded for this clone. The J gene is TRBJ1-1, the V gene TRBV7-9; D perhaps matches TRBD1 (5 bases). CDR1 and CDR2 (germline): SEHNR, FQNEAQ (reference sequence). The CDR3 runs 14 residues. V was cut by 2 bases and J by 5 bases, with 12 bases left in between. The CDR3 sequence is CASSLNSGITEAFF. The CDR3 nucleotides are TGTGCCAGCAGCTTAAATTCAGGGATTACTGAAGCTTTCTTT.

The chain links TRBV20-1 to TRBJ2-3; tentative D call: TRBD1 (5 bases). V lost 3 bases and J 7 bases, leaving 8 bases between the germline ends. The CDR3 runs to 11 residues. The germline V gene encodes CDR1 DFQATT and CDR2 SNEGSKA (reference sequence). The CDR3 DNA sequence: TGCAGTGCTAGCAAGGGGAATACGCAGTATTTT. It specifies CSASKGNTQYF.

The CDR3 is CASSTQGPPNYNEQFF. CDR3 DNA sequence: TGTGCCAGCTCAACACAGGGACCCCCAAACTACAATGAGCAGTTCTTC. The chain employs TRBV18 and TRBJ2-1, with D tentatively TRBD1 (6 bases). The CDR3 has 16 amino acids. The ends were cut back, 5 bases at V and 3 bases at J, with 17 bases in the middle. Germline values: CDR1 KGHSH, CDR2 LQKENI.

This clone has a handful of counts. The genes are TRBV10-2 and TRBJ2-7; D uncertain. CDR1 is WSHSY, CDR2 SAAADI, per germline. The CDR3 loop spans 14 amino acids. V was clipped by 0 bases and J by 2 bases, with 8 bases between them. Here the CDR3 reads CASSESDGPYEQYF. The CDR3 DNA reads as TGCGCCAGCAGTGAGTCGGACGGACCCTACGAGCAGTACTTC.

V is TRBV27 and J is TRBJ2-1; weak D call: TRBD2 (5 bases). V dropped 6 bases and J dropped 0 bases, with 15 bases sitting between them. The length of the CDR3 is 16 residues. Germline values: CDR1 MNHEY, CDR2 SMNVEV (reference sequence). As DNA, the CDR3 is TGTGCCAGCAGGTCCGACCGGGGTCACTCCTACAATGAGCAGTTCTTC. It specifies CASRSDRGHSYNEQFF.

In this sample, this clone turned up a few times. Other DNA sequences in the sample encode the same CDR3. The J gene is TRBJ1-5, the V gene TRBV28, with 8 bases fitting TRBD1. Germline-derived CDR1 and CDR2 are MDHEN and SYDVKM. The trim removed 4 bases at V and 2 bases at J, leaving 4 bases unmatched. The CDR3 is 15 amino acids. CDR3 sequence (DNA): TGTGCCAGCAGTTCCGGACAGGGAGGCAATCAGCCCCAGCATTTT. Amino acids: CASSSGQGGNQPQHF.

The CDR3 DNA reads TGTGCCAGCAGCCCCCGGGGGGGAGCTAACTATGGCTACACCTTC. It yields the protein CASSPRGGANYGYTF. This chain links TRBV11-2 with TRBJ1-2, with a weak D call TRBD1 (5 bases). The CDR3 covers 15 residues. Trimming pared 5 bases from V and 0 bases from J, leaving 13 bases between. The germline gives CDR1 SGHAT, CDR2 FQNNGV.

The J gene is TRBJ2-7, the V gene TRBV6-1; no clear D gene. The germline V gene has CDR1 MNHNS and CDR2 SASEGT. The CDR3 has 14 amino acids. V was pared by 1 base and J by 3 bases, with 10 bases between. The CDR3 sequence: CASSEGPSVYEQYF. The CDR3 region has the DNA TGTGCCAGCAGTGAAGGGCCAAGCGTCTACGAGCAGTACTTC.

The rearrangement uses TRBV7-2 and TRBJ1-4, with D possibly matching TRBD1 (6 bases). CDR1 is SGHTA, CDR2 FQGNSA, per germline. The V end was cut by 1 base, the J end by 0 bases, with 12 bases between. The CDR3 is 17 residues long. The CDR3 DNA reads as TGTGCCAGCAGCTTAGACGGGACAACTGCAACTAATGAAAAACTGTTTTTT. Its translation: CASSLDGTTATNEKLFF.

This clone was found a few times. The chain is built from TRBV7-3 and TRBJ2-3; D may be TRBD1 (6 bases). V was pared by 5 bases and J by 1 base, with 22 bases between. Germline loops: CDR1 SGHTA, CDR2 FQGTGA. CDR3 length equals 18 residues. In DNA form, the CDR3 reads TGTGCCAGCAGCCAGGGGAGATCCGACGTAGAGGGCACAGATACGCAGTATTTT. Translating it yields CASSQGRSDVEGTDTQYF.

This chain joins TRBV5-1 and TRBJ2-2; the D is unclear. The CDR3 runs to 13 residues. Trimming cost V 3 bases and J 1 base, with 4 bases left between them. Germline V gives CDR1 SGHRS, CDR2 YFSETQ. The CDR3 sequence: CASSSKNTGELFF. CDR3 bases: TGCGCCAGCAGCTCAAAGAACACCGGGGAGCTGTTTTTT.

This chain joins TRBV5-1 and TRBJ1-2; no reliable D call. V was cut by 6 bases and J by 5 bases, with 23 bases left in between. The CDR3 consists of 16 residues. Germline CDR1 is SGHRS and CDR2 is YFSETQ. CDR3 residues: CASNSSDPMLLYGYTF. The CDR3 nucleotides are TGCGCCAGCAACTCCTCGGATCCCATGCTCCTATATGGCTACACCTTC.

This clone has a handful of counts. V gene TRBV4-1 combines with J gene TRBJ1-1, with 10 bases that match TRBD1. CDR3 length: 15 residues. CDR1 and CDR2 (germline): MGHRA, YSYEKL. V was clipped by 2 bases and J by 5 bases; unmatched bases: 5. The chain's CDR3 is CASSQSGQGTTEAFF. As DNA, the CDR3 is TGCGCCAGCAGCCAATCGGGACAGGGGACGACTGAAGCTTTCTTT.

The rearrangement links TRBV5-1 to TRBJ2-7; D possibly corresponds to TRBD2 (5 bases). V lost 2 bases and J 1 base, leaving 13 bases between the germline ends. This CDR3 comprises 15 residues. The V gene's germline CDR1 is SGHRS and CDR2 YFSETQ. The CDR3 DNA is TGCGCCAGCAGCTTAGAGGGTGGGAGATCCTACGAGCAGTACTTC. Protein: CASSLEGGRSYEQYF.

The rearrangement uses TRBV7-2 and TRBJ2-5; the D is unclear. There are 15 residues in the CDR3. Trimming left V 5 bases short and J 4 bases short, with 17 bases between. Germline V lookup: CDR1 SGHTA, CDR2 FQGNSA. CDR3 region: CASSPRRLSAETQYF. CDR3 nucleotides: TGTGCCAGCAGCCCGAGACGACTGTCCGCAGAGACCCAGTACTTC. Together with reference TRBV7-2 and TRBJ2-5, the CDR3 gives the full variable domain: GAGVSQSPSNKVTEKGKDVELRCDPISGHTALYWYRQSLGQGLEFLIYFQGNSAPDKSGLPSDRFSAERTGGSVSTLTIQRTQQEDSAVYLCASSPRRLSAETQYFGPGTRLLVL.

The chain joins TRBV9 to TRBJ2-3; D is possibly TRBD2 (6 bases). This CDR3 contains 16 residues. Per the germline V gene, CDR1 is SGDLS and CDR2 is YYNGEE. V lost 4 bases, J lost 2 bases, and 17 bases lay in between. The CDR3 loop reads CASSPRWGGATDTQYF. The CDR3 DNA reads TGTGCCAGCAGCCCCCGGTGGGGCGGGGCCACAGATACGCAGTATTTT.

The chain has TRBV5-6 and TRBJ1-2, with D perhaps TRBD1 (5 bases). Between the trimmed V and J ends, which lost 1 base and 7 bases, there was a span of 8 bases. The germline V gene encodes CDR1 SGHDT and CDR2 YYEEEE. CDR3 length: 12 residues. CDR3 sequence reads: CASSLPGAGYTF. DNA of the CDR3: TGTGCCAGCAGCTTGCCCGGGGCTGGCTACACCTTC.

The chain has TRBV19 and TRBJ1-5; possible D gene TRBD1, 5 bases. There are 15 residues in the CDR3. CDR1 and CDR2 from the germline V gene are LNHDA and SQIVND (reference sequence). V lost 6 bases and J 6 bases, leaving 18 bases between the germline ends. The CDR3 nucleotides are TGTGCCAGTAGCCAAGATACAGGTCTGGGTCAGCCCCAGCATTTT. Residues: CASSQDTGLGQPQHF.

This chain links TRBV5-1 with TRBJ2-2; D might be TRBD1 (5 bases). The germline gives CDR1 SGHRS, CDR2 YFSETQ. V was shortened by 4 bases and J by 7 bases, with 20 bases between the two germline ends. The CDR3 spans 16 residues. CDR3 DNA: TGCGCCAGCAGCGTTGCGCAGGGCAGGGTAAACGGGGAGCTGTTTTTT. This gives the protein CASSVAQGRVNGELFF.

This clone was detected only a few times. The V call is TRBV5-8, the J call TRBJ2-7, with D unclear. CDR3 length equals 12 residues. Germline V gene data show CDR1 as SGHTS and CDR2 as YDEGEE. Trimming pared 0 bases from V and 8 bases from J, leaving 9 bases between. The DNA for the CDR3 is TGTGCCAGCAGCTTGGCTCCCGCGAAGCAGTACTTC. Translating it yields CASSLAPAKQYF.

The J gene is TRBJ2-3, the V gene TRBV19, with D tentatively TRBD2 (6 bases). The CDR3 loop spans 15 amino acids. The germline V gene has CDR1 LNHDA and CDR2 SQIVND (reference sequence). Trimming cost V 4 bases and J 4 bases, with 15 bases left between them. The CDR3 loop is CASSTRDSRADTQYF. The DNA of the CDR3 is TGTGCCAGTAGTACCCGGGACTCCCGGGCAGATACGCAGTATTTT.